The 25 T cell receptor beta chains below were found in one sample sequenced in a study of blood T cell repertoires in COVID-19. Assay used: immunoSEQ multiplex PCR; TCRdb lists only in-frame clones, some missing. The table includes a few hundred thousand clones, roughly 88% detected once. Sample: peripheral blood. These TCRs come from a woman aged 70-85 years with acute or convalescent COVID-19.

J is TRBJ1-3 and V is TRBV15, with D hard to call. The CDR3 spans 16 residues. In germline, CDR1 is LNHNV, CDR2 YYDKDF (reference sequence). Trimming cost V 1 base and J 1 base, with 11 bases left between them. This CDR3 is CATSRGAQLSGNTIYF. The CDR3 DNA is TGTGCCACCAGCAGAGGGGCCCAGCTTTCTGGAAACACCATATATTTT.

Of note for this clone: The same CDR3 arises from other DNA sequences in this sample as well. V is TRBV7-9 and J is TRBJ1-4, with a tentative D call TRBD1 (5 bases). This CDR3 is 14 amino acids long. Trimming took off 3 bases at V and 3 bases at J, with 8 bases between the two ends. Per germline, CDR1 SEHNR and CDR2 FQNEAQ (reference sequence). The CDR3 sequence: CASSLGGANEKLFF. In DNA, the CDR3 is TGTGCCAGCAGCTTGGGGGGTGCTAATGAAAAACTGTTTTTT.

This rearrangement joins TRBV29-1 to TRBJ2-5; TRBD2 is a possible D gene (5 bases). Germline V gives CDR1 SQVTM, CDR2 ANQGSEA. This CDR3 spans 14 amino acids. V was shortened by 0 bases and J by 6 bases, with 14 bases between the two germline ends. The CDR3 reads CSVEDRLNSQTQYF. DNA for the CDR3: TGCAGCGTTGAAGATCGACTAAATAGTCAGACCCAGTACTTC.

Regarding this clone: Other DNA variants within this sample encode the same CDR3. The chain carries TRBV30 and TRBJ2-1; TRBD2 matches 9 bases. The J segment lost 4 bases and the V segment lost 2 bases, leaving 3 bases of the junction unmatched. Germline assignment: CDR1 GTSNPN and CDR2 SVGIG (reference sequence). This CDR3 contains 14 residues. The CDR3 DNA sequence: TGTGCCTGGAGTAGCGGGGGGTCGTACAATGAGCAGTTCTTC. Amino acids: CAWSSGGSYNEQFF.

CDR3 in amino acids: CSVPVGEKLFF. DNA of the CDR3: TGCAGTGTTCCGGTGGGCGAAAAACTGTTTTTT. This rearrangement joins TRBV20-1 to TRBJ1-4, with D hard to call. Germline CDR1 and CDR2: DFQATT and SNEGSKA (reference sequence). The CDR3 consists of 11 residues. V was pared by 7 bases and J by 8 bases, with 11 bases between.

Concerning this clone: Other DNA sequences in the sample encode the same CDR3. This sequence joins TRBV5-6 and TRBJ1-2; D is possibly TRBD1 (6 bases). Trimming removed 5 bases from V and 6 bases from J, with 14 bases in between. CDR3 length: 13 residues. From germline, CDR1 is SGHDT and CDR2 YYEEEE. CDR3 residues: CASSFTGLNGYTF. The CDR3 DNA sequence: TGTGCCAGCAGTTTTACAGGGTTGAATGGCTACACCTTC.

This clone was seen more than once but under ten times. J is TRBJ1-4 and V is TRBV18; D gene uncertain. Trimming left V 3 bases short and J 8 bases short, with 10 bases between. Germline CDR1 reads KGHSH; CDR2 reads LQKENI. The CDR3 runs 13 residues. The CDR3 spells CASSPLTEEKLFF. The DNA for the CDR3 is TGTGCCAGCTCACCTTTGACGGAGGAAAAACTGTTTTTT. Full variable domain (missing parts from reference TRBV18 and TRBJ1-4): NAGVMQNPRHLVRRRGQEARLRCSPMKGHSHVYWYRQLPEEGLKFMVYLQKENIIDESGMPKERFSAEFPKEGPSILRIQQVVRGDSAAYFCASSPLTEEKLFFGSGTQLSVL.

With respect to this clone: This specimen includes other DNA sequences encoding the same CDR3. The chain couples TRBV9 to TRBJ1-2; TRBD1 is a possible D gene (5 bases). Trimming left V 0 bases short and J 2 bases short, with 5 bases between. The CDR3 spans 13 residues. CDR1 and CDR2 (germline): SGDLS, YYNGEE. The CDR3 reads CASSVDRNYGYTF. Written as DNA, the CDR3 is TGTGCCAGCAGCGTAGACAGGAACTATGGCTACACCTTC.

This clone was seen only a few times. The chain is built from TRBV5-1 and TRBJ2-3, with D possibly being TRBD2 (6 bases). Germline V gene lookup returns CDR1 SGHRS and CDR2 YFSETQ. There are 14 residues in the CDR3. V lost 5 bases, J lost 4 bases, and 14 bases lay in between. The CDR3 loop is CASRDPWEADTQYF. For the CDR3, the DNA is TGCGCCAGCAGGGATCCGTGGGAGGCAGATACGCAGTATTTT.

This chain joins TRBV5-1 and TRBJ1-1; D not certain. Germline loops: CDR1 SGHRS, CDR2 YFSETQ. The CDR3 sequence is 14 residues long. V was clipped by 4 bases and J by 0 bases, with 10 bases between them. CDR3 DNA sequence: TGCGCCAGCAGCAGTACAGTGATGAACACTGAAGCTTTCTTT. This sequence encodes CASSSTVMNTEAFF.

The chain employs TRBV19 and TRBJ1-1, with D tentatively TRBD1 (5 bases). Trimming cost V 2 bases and J 0 bases, with 10 bases left between them. The CDR3 length is 15 residues. Germline CDR1 reads LNHDA; CDR2 reads SQIVND (reference sequence). As DNA, the CDR3 is TGTGCCAGTAGTATAATGGGAGGGGTGAACACTGAAGCTTTCTTT. It is translated as CASSIMGGVNTEAFF.

This clone showed up just once. The chain carries TRBV5-1 and TRBJ2-7, with TRBD2 as a possible D gene (6 bases). V was pared by 4 bases and J by 4 bases, with 9 bases between. Germline CDR1 reads SGHRS; CDR2 reads YFSETQ. This CDR3 comprises 12 residues. CDR3 DNA sequence: TGCGCCAGCAGCCCCCGGGGGTACGAGCAGTACTTC. Translating gives CASSPRGYEQYF.

This chain uses TRBV11-2 with TRBJ2-3, with a weak D call TRBD2 (6 bases). Germline CDR1 is SGHAT and CDR2 is FQNNGV. The CDR3 is 15 residues long. Trimming took 3 bases from V and 1 from J, leaving 11 bases between them. The CDR3 loop is CASSLTSTRTDTQYF. The CDR3, as DNA: TGTGCCAGCAGCTTGACTAGTACCCGCACAGATACGCAGTATTTT.

The chain couples TRBV18 to TRBJ2-7; TRBD2 might be the D (6 bases). The CDR3 has 14 residues. V was clipped by 3 bases and J by 1 base, with 10 bases between them. Germline CDR1 KGHSH, CDR2 LQKENI. CDR3 in amino acids: CASSPVGGSYEQYF. CDR3 in DNA: TGTGCCAGCTCACCCGTGGGGGGATCCTACGAGCAGTACTTC.

The chain uses TRBV9 and TRBJ2-3, with 13 bases fitting TRBD2. Germline V lookup: CDR1 SGDLS, CDR2 YYNGEE. This CDR3 spans 17 amino acids. The trim removed 3 bases at V and 0 bases at J, leaving 4 bases unmatched. The CDR3 is CASSAWTSGGSTDTQYF. CDR3 in DNA: TGTGCCAGCAGCGCCTGGACTAGCGGGGGTAGCACAGATACGCAGTATTTT. The variable domain in full, completed from reference TRBV9 and TRBJ2-3, reads DSGVTQTPKHLITATGQRVTLRCSPRSGDLSVYWYQQSLDQGLQFLIQYYNGEERAKGNILERFSAQQFPDLHSELNLSSLELGDSALYFCASSAWTSGGSTDTQYFGPGTRLTVL.

The rearrangement uses TRBV6-4 and TRBJ2-7; 7 bases are a match to TRBD2. From germline, CDR1 is MRHNA and CDR2 SNTAGT. This CDR3 region has 11 residues. J lost 7 bases, V lost 10 bases, and 7 bases had no gene match. The CDR3 sequence: CATAPSGEQYF. CDR3 coding DNA: TGTGCCACGGCCCCTAGCGGTGAGCAGTACTTC.

J is TRBJ1-2 and V is TRBV7-9; 9 bases line up with TRBD1. The CDR3 runs to 15 residues. Germline values: CDR1 SEHNR, CDR2 FQNEAQ (reference sequence). Trimming removed 5 bases from V and 4 bases from J; junction bases left unmatched: 8. CDR3 nucleotides: TGTGCCAGCAGCATTCGGACAGGGGTGGGCTATGGCTACACCTTC. Translated, it gives CASSIRTGVGYGYTF. Together with reference TRBV7-9 and TRBJ1-2, the CDR3 gives the full variable domain: DTGVSQNPRHKITKRGQNVTFRCDPISEHNRLYWYRQTLGQGPEFLTYFQNEAQLEKSRLLSDRFSAERPKGSFSTLEIQRTEQGDSAMYLCASSIRTGVGYGYTFGSGTRLTVV.

The rearrangement joins TRBV4-1 to TRBJ1-5, with TRBD1 identical over 9 bases. The length of the CDR3 is 17 residues. The J segment lost 4 bases and the V segment lost 1 base, leaving 8 bases of the junction unmatched. Looked up from germline, CDR1 is MGHRA and CDR2 is YSYEKL. The CDR3 here is CASSQGARQGVNQPQHF. CDR3 in DNA: TGCGCCAGCAGCCAAGGAGCGAGACAGGGGGTAAATCAGCCCCAGCATTTT.

This chain uses TRBV19 with TRBJ1-5; a weak D match, TRBD1 (5 bases). Germline lookup yields CDR1 LNHDA and CDR2 SQIVND (reference sequence). Trimming took 9 bases from V and 6 from J, leaving 15 bases between them. The CDR3 loop spans 13 amino acids. Here the CDR3 DNA reads TGTGCCAGCCGCCAGGGTCTAGGTCAGCCCCAGCATTTT. Residues: CASRQGLGQPQHF.

The CDR3 sequence: CAWSVDAGEGQPQHF. CDR3 sequence (DNA): TGTGCCTGGAGTGTAGATGCAGGGGAGGGACAGCCCCAGCATTTT. The V call is TRBV30, the J call TRBJ1-5; D possibly corresponds to TRBD1 (6 bases). The V and J ends lost 0 bases and 7 bases respectively, with 16 bases between them. Germline lookup yields CDR1 GTSNPN and CDR2 SVGIG (reference sequence). The CDR3 has 15 residues. The variable domain in full, completed from reference TRBV30 and TRBJ1-5, reads SQTIHQWPATLVQPVGSPLSLECTVEGTSNPNLYWYRQAAGRGLQLLFYSVGIGQISSEVPQNLSASRPQDRQFILSSKKLLLSDSGFYLCAWSVDAGEGQPQHFGDGTRLSIL.

The chain links TRBV12-5 to TRBJ2-2; D is perhaps TRBD2 (5 bases). Trimming shortened V by 8 bases and J by 4 bases, and 17 bases separated the two germline ends. The CDR3 contains 15 residues. Germline assignment: CDR1 LGHNT and CDR2 FRNRAP. CDR3 residues: CASRGESGPTGELFF. In nucleotides, the CDR3 is TGTGCTAGTCGGGGTGAATCGGGCCCCACCGGGGAGCTGTTTTTT.

This sequence joins TRBV4-2 and TRBJ1-1, with D unclear. The V end lost 0 bases, the J end lost 5 bases, and 10 bases lay between the germline ends. In germline, CDR1 is LGHNA, CDR2 YNFKEQ. The CDR3 extends over 14 amino acids. The CDR3: CASSQDRRGTEAFF. DNA of the CDR3: TGTGCCAGCAGCCAAGATAGACGAGGGACTGAAGCTTTCTTT.

This chain connects TRBV29-1 to TRBJ2-1; possibly TRBD2 for D (5 bases). Germline-derived CDR1 and CDR2 are SQVTM and ANQGSEA. The V and J ends lost 0 bases and 2 bases respectively, with 26 bases between them. This CDR3 region has 20 residues. The CDR3 loop reads CSVEDRGVHSIPGPYNEQFF. CDR3 coding DNA: TGCAGCGTTGAAGATCGGGGAGTCCACTCAATCCCCGGACCCTACAATGAGCAGTTCTTC.

The rearrangement links TRBV12-3 or TRBV12-4 to TRBJ2-2; a possible D gene is TRBD2 (5 bases). Between the trimmed V and J ends, which lost 5 bases and 5 bases, there was a span of 9 bases. The CDR3 totals 13 residues. CDR3 nucleotide sequence: TGTGCCAGCAGTGCCCGGGGAACCGGGGAGCTGTTTTTT. Translating gives CASSARGTGELFF.

This clone appeared once. The chain carries TRBV6-5 and TRBJ2-7, with D hard to call. V was pared by 8 bases and J by 6 bases, with 11 bases between. This CDR3 has 11 amino acids. CDR1 and CDR2 (germline): MNHEY, SVGAGI. The CDR3 loop is CASSVASEQYF. The CDR3 DNA sequence: TGTGCCAGCTCCGTAGCCTCCGAGCAGTACTTC.